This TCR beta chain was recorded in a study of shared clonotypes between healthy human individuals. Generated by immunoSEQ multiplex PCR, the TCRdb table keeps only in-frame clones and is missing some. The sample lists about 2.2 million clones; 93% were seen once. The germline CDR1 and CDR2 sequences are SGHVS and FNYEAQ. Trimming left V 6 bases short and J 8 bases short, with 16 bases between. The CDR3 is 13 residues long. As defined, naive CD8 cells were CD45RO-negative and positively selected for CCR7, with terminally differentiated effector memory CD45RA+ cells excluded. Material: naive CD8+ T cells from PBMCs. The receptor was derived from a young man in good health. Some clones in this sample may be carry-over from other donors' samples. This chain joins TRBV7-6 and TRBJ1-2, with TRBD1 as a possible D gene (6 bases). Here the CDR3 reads CASSNLGGEGYTF. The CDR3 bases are TGTGCCAGCAGTAATTTAGGGGGAGAGGGCTACACCTTC.